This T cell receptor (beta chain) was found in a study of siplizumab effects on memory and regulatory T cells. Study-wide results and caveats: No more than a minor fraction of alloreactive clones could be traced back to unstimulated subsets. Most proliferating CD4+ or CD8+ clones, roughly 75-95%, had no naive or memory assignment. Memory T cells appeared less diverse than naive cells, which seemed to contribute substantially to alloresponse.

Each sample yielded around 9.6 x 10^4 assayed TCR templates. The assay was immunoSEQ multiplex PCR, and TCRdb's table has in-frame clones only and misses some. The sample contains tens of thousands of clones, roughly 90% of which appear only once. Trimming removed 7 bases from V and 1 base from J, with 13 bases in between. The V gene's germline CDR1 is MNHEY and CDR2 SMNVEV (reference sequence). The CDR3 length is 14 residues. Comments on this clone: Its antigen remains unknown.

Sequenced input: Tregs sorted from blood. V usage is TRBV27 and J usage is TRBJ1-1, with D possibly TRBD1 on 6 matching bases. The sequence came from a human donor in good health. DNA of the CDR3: TGTGCCAGCACAAGCAGGGGTAGGAACACTGAAGCTTTCTTT. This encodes CASTSRGRNTEAFF.